One and the same sample provided the 27 T cell receptor beta chains below, sequenced in a study of shared clonotypes between healthy human individuals. Profiling relied on immunoSEQ multiplex PCR, and the TCRdb table lists in-frame clones only, not all of them. The data hold 2 million to 2.5 million clones, with approximately 95% observed a single time. Sequencing input: naive CD4+ T cells sorted from blood. Subset noted: CD45RA+ positively selected. Every receptor here comes from a man aged 18 to 29 in good health.

This chain uses TRBV19 with TRBJ2-2, with D maybe TRBD1 (6 bases). Germline V gene sequence: CDR1 LNHDA, CDR2 SQIVND (reference sequence). The CDR3 is 14 residues long. V shed 4 bases and J shed 3 bases, with 9 bases lying between them. The CDR3 coding sequence is TGTGCCAGTAGTAGCCCAGGGGACACCGGGGAGCTGTTTTTT. Its translation is CASSSPGDTGELFF.

The rearrangement links TRBV7-2 to TRBJ1-5; D call uncertain. The CDR3 contains 17 residues. Trimming took 2 bases from V and 0 from J, leaving 14 bases between them. CDR1 and CDR2 (germline): SGHTA, FQGNSA. CDR3 bases: TGTGCCAGCAGCTTACGTACCGGCTGGGATAGCAATCAGCCCCAGCATTTT. It encodes CASSLRTGWDSNQPQHF.

J is TRBJ1-1 and V is TRBV6-7, with D perhaps TRBD1 (5 bases). TRBV6-7 is an ORF, and what it does is uncertain. The CDR3 is 15 amino acids. V lost 7 bases and J 5 bases, leaving 20 bases between the germline ends. CDR3 sequence reads: CASTPPDLKGTEAFF. The CDR3 bases are TGTGCCAGCACCCCTCCGGACCTAAAGGGGACTGAAGCTTTCTTT.

The rearrangement uses TRBV5-4 and TRBJ2-1; no reliable D call. The CDR3 spans 15 residues. Trimming took 5 bases from V and 1 from J, leaving 13 bases between them. Germline V gives CDR1 SGHNT, CDR2 YYREEE (reference sequence). CDR3 coding DNA: TGTGCCAGCAGACCGGACGTAAATTCCTACAATGAGCAGTTCTTC. This encodes CASRPDVNSYNEQFF.

The CDR3 coding sequence is TGCAGCGGGGGGATCACAGATACGCAGTATTTT. Amino acid sequence: CSGGITDTQYF. The chain joins TRBV20-1 to TRBJ2-3; 7 bases are a match to TRBD2. The V gene's germline CDR1 is DFQATT and CDR2 SNEGSKA (reference sequence). The length of the CDR3 is 11 residues.

With respect to this clone: The sample holds other DNA sequences that translate to the same CDR3. V and J are TRBV5-1 and TRBJ2-2; TRBD1 aligns across 10 bases. Trimming at V came to 4 bases and at J to 4 bases, leaving 4 bases not matched to a gene. This CDR3 region has 15 residues. CDR1 and CDR2 from the germline V gene are SGHRS and YFSETQ. For the CDR3, the DNA is TGCGCCAGCAGCCTGGGACAGGGGCCCACCGGGGAGCTGTTTTTT. Translated, it gives CASSLGQGPTGELFF.

The chain uses TRBV6-6 and TRBJ2-7; TRBD1 matches at 10 bases. The germline V gene encodes CDR1 MNHNY and CDR2 SVGAGI (reference sequence). The ends lost 7 bases at V and 6 bases at J; junction bases unmatched: 9. This CDR3 comprises 14 residues. DNA for the CDR3: TGTGCCAGCAAACCCGGGACAGGGGTACGCGAGCAGTACTTC. Translating gives CASKPGTGVREQYF.

V gene TRBV7-2 combines with J gene TRBJ1-6, with 7 bases identical to TRBD1. CDR1 and CDR2 (germline): SGHTA, FQGNSA. CDR3 length: 15 amino acids. The V gene end was trimmed by 5 bases and the J gene end by 8 bases; junction bases not matched to a gene: 9. This CDR3 reads CASSPGGGRDSPLHF. CDR3 nucleotide sequence: TGTGCCAGCAGCCCAGGGGGGGGTCGCGATTCACCCCTCCACTTT. The variable domain in full, completed from reference TRBV7-2 and TRBJ1-6, reads GAGVSQSPSNKVTEKGKDVELRCDPISGHTALYWYRQSLGQGLEFLIYFQGNSAPDKSGLPSDRFSAERTGGSVSTLTIQRTQQEDSAVYLCASSPGGGRDSPLHFGNGTRLTVT.

This chain joins TRBV5-1 and TRBJ1-6; 8 nucleotides align to TRBD1. CDR1 and CDR2 (germline): SGHRS, YFSETQ. CDR3 length: 13 residues. The V and J ends lost 5 bases and 5 bases, in that order; junction bases with no gene match: 0. In DNA, the CDR3 is TGCGCCAGCAGGGGACAGGATAATTCACCCCTCCACTTT. Amino acid sequence: CASRGQDNSPLHF.

This sequence joins TRBV6-5 and TRBJ2-3; 9 nucleotides agree with TRBD2. V lost 4 bases, J lost 2 bases, and 7 bases stayed unmatched. The CDR3 covers 16 residues. Germline V gene data show CDR1 as MNHEY and CDR2 as SVGAGI. In DNA form, the CDR3 reads TGTGCCAGCAGTTTCCAGCGGGGGGCCCCCACAGATACGCAGTATTTT. This sequence encodes CASSFQRGAPTDTQYF.

Worth noting for this clone: The same CDR3 also results from other DNA sequences found in this sample. This sequence joins TRBV29-1 and TRBJ1-1; 9 nucleotides match TRBD1. The length of the CDR3 is 13 residues. Unmatched junction bases numbered 0, after V lost 3 bases and J lost 1 base. Germline V gene lookup returns CDR1 SQVTM and CDR2 ANQGSEA. CDR3 amino acids: CSVETGGNTEAFF. Written as DNA, the CDR3 is TGCAGCGTTGAGACAGGGGGGAACACTGAAGCTTTCTTT.

The J gene is TRBJ1-4, the V gene TRBV19, with D hard to call. The germline V and J ends were trimmed by 6 bases and 7 bases, with 15 bases remaining between them. CDR1 LNHDA and CDR2 SQIVND come from the germline V gene (reference sequence). CDR3 size: 14 residues. CDR3 sequence reads: CASRSATGSEKLFF. The CDR3 DNA follows: TGTGCCAGTAGATCTGCGACGGGGAGTGAAAAACTGTTTTTT.

This clone was counted once. This chain links TRBV29-1 with TRBJ2-1; 14 positions match TRBD2. Germline values: CDR1 SQVTM, CDR2 ANQGSEA. The CDR3 is 16 residues long. After removal of 0 bases from V and 6 bases from J, the junction contained 4 bases not matched to a gene. CDR3 in amino acids: CSVEDQTSGGANEQFF. CDR3 bases: TGCAGCGTTGAAGATCAGACTAGCGGGGGGGCCAATGAGCAGTTCTTC.

The gene calls are TRBV6-1 and TRBJ2-7, with no clear D. Germline CDR1 reads MNHNS; CDR2 reads SASEGT. The CDR3 length is 13 residues. Trimming took 7 bases from V and 2 from J, leaving 12 bases between them. DNA for the CDR3: TGTGCCAGCACACGCACAGCAGCCTACGAGCAGTACTTC. Its protein is CASTRTAAYEQYF.

The genes are TRBV5-4 and TRBJ2-7; D assignment may be TRBD1 or TRBD2 (6 bases each). CDR3 length: 18 residues. Per the germline V gene, CDR1 is SGHNT and CDR2 is YYREEE (reference sequence). V dropped 4 bases and J dropped 9 bases, with 32 bases sitting between them. The CDR3 DNA follows: TGTGCCAGCAGCCCTGTTCATAGCGTGGGAGGACCCCCACAGGGGCAGTACTTC. This translates into CASSPVHSVGGPPQGQYF.

V usage is TRBV7-2 and J usage is TRBJ1-1; no clear D gene. This CDR3 contains 13 residues. Germline lookup yields CDR1 SGHTA and CDR2 FQGNSA. Trimming left V 2 bases short and J 5 bases short, with 9 bases between. Here the CDR3 DNA reads TGTGCCAGCAGCTTATGGGGTTTTACTGAAGCTTTCTTT. Translating it yields CASSLWGFTEAFF.

The chain employs TRBV21-1 and TRBJ2-5. TRBV21-1 is a pseudogene locus. The CDR3 runs to 13 residues. The CDR3 loop reads CASSKAAAGTQYF. CDR3 coding DNA: TGTGCCAGCAGCAAAGCGGCAGCCGGTACCCAGTACTTC.

The rearrangement links TRBV5-1 to TRBJ1-4; tentatively, D is TRBD1 (5 bases). The CDR3 runs 15 residues. Germline loops: CDR1 SGHRS, CDR2 YFSETQ. Trimming removed 4 bases at V and 2 bases at J, with 12 bases between. This CDR3 is CASSPSGTTNEKLFF. CDR3 coding DNA: TGCGCCAGCAGCCCCTCAGGGACGACTAATGAAAAACTGTTTTTT.

This chain connects TRBV13 to TRBJ2-1; 11 bases align to TRBD2. The ends lost 2 bases at V and 10 bases at J; junction bases unmatched: 10. Germline CDR1 reads PRHDT; CDR2 reads FYEKMQ (reference sequence). CDR3 length equals 16 residues. CDR3 sequence reads: CASSLWSSGGFGEQFF. The CDR3 coding sequence is TGTGCCAGCAGCTTATGGTCTAGCGGGGGGTTTGGAGAGCAGTTCTTC.

This clone was seen just once. This rearrangement joins TRBV30 to TRBJ2-2, with 7 nucleotides matching TRBD1. The trim removed 1 base at V and 3 bases at J, leaving 8 bases unmatched. The CDR3 loop spans 16 amino acids. Germline loops: CDR1 GTSNPN, CDR2 SVGIG (reference sequence). For the CDR3, the DNA is TGTGCCTGGAGTGCCTCACCGGGACAGCACACCGGGGAGCTGTTTTTT. It yields the protein CAWSASPGQHTGELFF.

This clone came up many times. The chain uses TRBV11-2 and TRBJ1-1, with D perhaps matching TRBD1 (5 bases). Germline CDR1 reads SGHAT; CDR2 reads FQNNGV. The V end was cut by 0 bases, the J end by 11 bases, with 13 bases between. This CDR3 is 13 amino acids long. The CDR3 DNA sequence: TGTGCCAGCAGCTTAGATCTTACAGGCGCTGCTTTCTTT. Amino acids: CASSLDLTGAAFF. Using reference TRBV11-2 and TRBJ1-1 for the parts outside the CDR3, the full variable domain is EAGVAQSPRYKIIEKRQSVAFWCNPISGHATLYWYQQILGQGPKLLIQFQNNGVVDDSQLPKDRFSAERLKGVDSTLKIQPAKLEDSAVYLCASSLDLTGAAFFGQGTRLTVV.

The genes are TRBV28 and TRBJ2-7, with 11 bases that match TRBD1. V was pared by 6 bases and J by 7 bases, with 8 bases of the junction left unmatched. The germline CDR1 and CDR2 sequences are MDHEN and SYDVKM. The CDR3 totals 14 residues. CDR3 sequence (DNA): TGTGCCAGCAGCGGGACAGGGGGAATCCGGGAGCAGTACTTC. Translating it yields CASSGTGGIREQYF.

This clone occurred a few times. The J gene is TRBJ1-2, the V gene TRBV6-5; the D gene is possibly TRBD1 (5 bases). The CDR3 sequence is 13 residues long. Per germline, CDR1 MNHEY and CDR2 SVGAGI. V lost 5 bases to trimming and J lost 3 bases, with 10 bases between them. This CDR3 is CASSPDRYYGYTF. CDR3 bases: TGTGCCAGCAGTCCTGACAGATACTATGGCTACACCTTC.

This clone appeared a single time. The same CDR3 is also encoded by other DNA sequences in this sample. V usage is TRBV18 and J usage is TRBJ1-3, with D possibly being TRBD1 (5 bases). This CDR3 has 15 residues. Deletions cut 0 bases from V and 4 bases from J, with 10 bases between. Germline V gives CDR1 KGHSH, CDR2 LQKENI. For the CDR3, the DNA is TGTGCCAGCTCACCACCGGCAGGGTCAGGAAACACCATATATTTT. It is translated as CASSPPAGSGNTIYF.

This clone was recorded only once. The rearrangement links TRBV18 to TRBJ1-4, with D possibly matching TRBD1 (5 bases). Trimming took off 3 bases at V and 9 bases at J, with 14 bases between the two ends. The length of the CDR3 is 14 residues. In germline, CDR1 is KGHSH, CDR2 LQKENI. This CDR3 is CASSPPAEGQKLFF. The CDR3 region has the DNA TGTGCCAGCTCACCTCCAGCAGAGGGGCAAAAACTGTTTTTT.

The J gene is TRBJ2-2, the V gene TRBV10-2; possible D gene TRBD2, 6 bases. Per germline, CDR1 WSHSY and CDR2 SAAADI. Deletions cut 6 bases from V and 4 bases from J, with 12 bases between. The CDR3 loop spans 14 amino acids. For the CDR3, the DNA is TGCGCCAGCAGAGGGACGGGACTCACCGGGGAGCTGTTTTTT. Protein product: CASRGTGLTGELFF.

The chain joins TRBV7-2 to TRBJ1-2; weak D call: TRBD1 (5 bases). V shed 7 bases and J shed 8 bases, with 20 bases lying between them. The CDR3 extends over 14 amino acids. The germline CDR1 and CDR2 sequences are SGHTA and FQGNSA. CDR3 DNA sequence: TGTGCCAGCACCATCCAGGCCCAGGGAGGAGGCTACACCTTC. This codes for CASTIQAQGGGYTF.